This T cell receptor beta chain was retrieved from a study of T-cell memory formation after mild COVID-19. Germline V gene lookup returns CDR1 MNHNY and CDR2 SVGAGI (reference sequence). J lost 5 bases, V lost 2 bases, and 7 bases had no gene match. This CDR3 comprises 15 residues. TCRdb re-analysed the 5' RACE reads in MiXCR, keeping a single row per CDR3 protein. The sample has a few hundred thousand distinct CDR3 sequences, approximately 25% seen once. V usage is TRBV6-6 and J usage is TRBJ2-7; 9 positions match TRBD1. The sequenced material came from PBMCs or a T cell subset sorted from them (not recorded which). The source is an adult woman who had mild COVID-19 (a few samples of this study predate the infection). Cell type and time point are not known. The CDR3 here is CASSYLGQGKNEQYF. CDR3 nucleotide sequence: TGTGCCAGCAGTTACCTGGGACAGGGCAAGAACGAGCAGTACTTC.